Presented here are 24 T cell receptor beta chains from one specimen sequenced in a study of shared clonotypes between healthy human individuals. The naive CD8 subset, CD45RO-negative cells positively selected for CCR7, excluded terminally differentiated effector memory CD45RA+ cells. Sequencing was performed with immunoSEQ multiplex PCR; in TCRdb, only in-frame clones are kept and a portion is missing. The data contain around 1.9 million clones, roughly 95% of them singletons. The sample consisted of naive CD8+ T cells from PBMCs. These receptors originate from a man younger than 30 in good health. Some clones in this sample may be carry-over from other donors' samples.

Regarding this clone: Other DNA sequences of this sample code for an identical CDR3. CDR3 sequence reads: CASSLEGNYGYTF. The CDR3, as DNA: TGTGCCAGCAGCTTGGAAGGGAACTATGGCTACACCTTC. The rearrangement links TRBV5-6 to TRBJ1-2; no definite D call. Germline V gene sequence: CDR1 SGHDT, CDR2 YYEEEE. The CDR3 is made up of 13 amino acids. V was pared by 0 bases and J by 2 bases, with 5 bases between.

This chain links TRBV11-3 with TRBJ2-1; TRBD2 might be the D (6 bases). This CDR3 has 14 residues. CDR1 and CDR2 from the germline V gene are SGHNT and YENEEA. Deletions cut 8 bases from V and 5 bases from J, with 16 bases between. As DNA, the CDR3 is TGTGCCAGCCGCGGTGGCGGGAAAAACAATGAGCAGTTCTTC. Translated, it gives CASRGGGKNNEQFF.

The CDR3 sequence is CASSPMTSGTTGELFF. In nucleotides, the CDR3 is TGTGCCAGCAGCCCAATGACTAGCGGGACGACCGGGGAGCTGTTTTTT. V usage is TRBV7-2 and J usage is TRBJ2-2; 11 nucleotides agree with TRBD2. The germline V gene has CDR1 SGHTA and CDR2 FQGNSA. The CDR3 is 16 residues long. With V trimmed by 5 bases and J by 5 bases, 7 bases remained unmatched. The full variable domain, with the rest looked up from reference TRBV7-2 and TRBJ2-2, is GAGVSQSPSNKVTEKGKDVELRCDPISGHTALYWYRQSLGQGLEFLIYFQGNSAPDKSGLPSDRFSAERTGGSVSTLTIQRTQQEDSAVYLCASSPMTSGTTGELFFGEGSRLTVL.

The V gene is TRBV7-9, the J gene TRBJ1-2, with TRBD1 as a possible D gene (5 bases). The germline V and J ends were trimmed by 1 base and 6 bases, with 18 bases remaining between them. The CDR3 extends over 16 amino acids. Germline CDR1 reads SEHNR; CDR2 reads FQNEAQ (reference sequence). The CDR3 DNA reads TGTGCCAGCAGCTTAGTACTTAAGGGGCCCAAGGATGGCTACACCTTC. Encoded protein: CASSLVLKGPKDGYTF.

J is TRBJ1-3 and V is TRBV9; the match to TRBD1 covers 8 bases. CDR1 SGDLS and CDR2 YYNGEE come from the germline V gene. V was pared by 4 bases and J by 8 bases, with 8 bases of the junction left unmatched. The CDR3 is 14 residues long. CDR3 coding DNA: TGTGCCAGCAGCCAGGACAGGGTGGGGGACACCATATATTTT. It is translated as CASSQDRVGDTIYF.

The rearrangement links TRBV29-1 to TRBJ1-2; 7 bases map to TRBD1. This CDR3 spans 15 amino acids. CDR1 and CDR2 from the germline V gene are SQVTM and ANQGSEA. The V and J ends lost 0 bases and 6 bases, in that order; junction bases with no gene match: 10. The CDR3: CSVEDLEEGAHGYTF. The CDR3 DNA reads TGCAGCGTTGAAGATCTCGAGGAGGGGGCGCATGGCTACACCTTC. Supplemented by reference TRBV29-1 and TRBJ1-2, the full variable domain reads SAVISQKPSRDICQRGTSLTIQCQVDSQVTMMFWYRQQPGQSLTLIATANQGSEATYESGFVIDKFPISRPNLTFSTLTVSNMSPEDSSIYLCSVEDLEEGAHGYTFGSGTRLTVV.

The rearrangement joins TRBV27 to TRBJ1-2; 9 nucleotides line up with TRBD1. Trimming removed 2 bases from V and 3 bases from J; junction bases left unmatched: 4. The CDR3 length is 15 residues. Germline V lookup: CDR1 MNHEY, CDR2 SMNVEV (reference sequence). This CDR3 reads CASSLDGTGYYGYTF. Written as DNA, the CDR3 is TGTGCCAGCAGTTTAGACGGGACAGGGTACTATGGCTACACCTTC.

This clone was recorded only once. The genes are TRBV7-2 and TRBJ1-1, with D unclear. The CDR3 is made up of 15 amino acids. Trimming removed 4 bases from V and 1 base from J, with 13 bases in between. Germline lookup yields CDR1 SGHTA and CDR2 FQGNSA. CDR3 nucleotides: TGTGCCAGCAGCTCCCGACATGACCCGAACACTGAAGCTTTCTTT. As protein: CASSSRHDPNTEAFF.

Concerning this clone: Sequence at one end of the junction differs from germline and may be a read error. CDR3: CASSLDIGDRGRF. In nucleotides, the CDR3 is TGTGCCAGCAGCTTAGATATCGGGGACAGGGGGCGATTC. This chain joins TRBV11-2 and TRBJ2-7, with 12 bases identical to TRBD1. Germline CDR1 reads SGHAT; CDR2 reads FQNNGV. The length of the CDR3 is 13 residues.

The CDR3 loop is CASSLGTGGQREQYF. The CDR3 nucleotides read TGTGCCAGCAGCCTAGGAACAGGGGGTCAGCGCGAGCAGTACTTC. The chain combines TRBV5-6 with TRBJ2-7, with 8 nucleotides matching TRBD1. Germline V lookup: CDR1 SGHDT, CDR2 YYEEEE. The CDR3 consists of 15 residues. The J segment lost 6 bases and the V segment lost 4 bases, leaving 12 bases of the junction unmatched.

The chain links TRBV4-1 to TRBJ1-1; TRBD1 matches 7 bases. V trimming: 5 bases; J trimming: 1 base; junction bases outside the gene matches: 4. The CDR3 has 14 amino acids. CDR1 and CDR2 from the germline V gene are MGHRA and YSYEKL. The CDR3 here is CASSAHRGNTEAFF. The CDR3 DNA is TGCGCCAGCAGCGCACACAGGGGGAACACTGAAGCTTTCTTT.

A word on this clone: Relative to the germline gene, one junction end is altered; a read error may explain this. V gene TRBV5-4 combines with J gene TRBJ2-7; D possibly corresponds to TRBD1 (6 bases). Germline V gene lookup returns CDR1 SGHNT and CDR2 YYREEE (reference sequence). The length of the CDR3 is 13 residues. In DNA, the CDR3 is TGTGCCAGCGGCTTCGGACAGTGGCCCGAGCAGTACTTC. Residues: CASGFGQWPEQYF.

This rearrangement joins TRBV28 to TRBJ2-7, with D maybe TRBD2 (5 bases). Germline V gene lookup returns CDR1 MDHEN and CDR2 SYDVKM. CDR3 length: 13 residues. V was shortened by 3 bases and J by 8 bases, with 14 bases between the two germline ends. The CDR3 DNA reads as TGTGCCAGCAGTTTCCAGAGGTTCGGGAAGCAGTACTTC. Its translation: CASSFQRFGKQYF.

This clone was detected once. V usage is TRBV14 and J usage is TRBJ2-5, with D maybe TRBD2 (5 bases). Trimming stripped 1 base from V and 5 bases from J, with 8 bases between. Germline CDR1 is SGHDN and CDR2 is FVKESK. The CDR3 contains 13 residues. CDR3: CASSQATGETQYF. CDR3 DNA sequence: TGTGCCAGCAGCCAAGCGACGGGGGAGACCCAGTACTTC.

This clone occurred once. This rearrangement joins TRBV2 to TRBJ2-3, with no clear D. Trimming took 1 base from V and 0 from J, leaving 5 bases between them. CDR3 length: 14 amino acids. Germline V gene lookup returns CDR1 SNHLY and CDR2 FYNNEI. The CDR3 sequence is CASSEGYSTDTQYF. The CDR3 coding sequence is TGTGCCAGCAGTGAAGGGTATAGCACAGATACGCAGTATTTT.

The chain is built from TRBV27 and TRBJ1-5; D is ambiguous. Germline V gives CDR1 MNHEY, CDR2 SMNVEV (reference sequence). V dropped 4 bases and J dropped 0 bases, with 10 bases sitting between them. There are 15 residues in the CDR3. CDR3 region: CASSSREYSNQPQHF. The CDR3 DNA sequence: TGTGCCAGCAGTTCGCGGGAATATAGCAATCAGCCCCAGCATTTT.

The chain recombines TRBV25-1 with TRBJ2-7; no clear D gene. The CDR3 spans 12 residues. Trimming shortened V by 4 bases and J by 2 bases, and 6 bases separated the two germline ends. CDR1 MGHDK and CDR2 SYGVNS come from the germline V gene. CDR3 protein: CASSGATYEQYF. In nucleotides, the CDR3 is TGTGCCAGCAGTGGAGCGACCTACGAGCAGTACTTC.

The genes are TRBV4-1 and TRBJ2-7, with D hard to call. This CDR3 is 14 amino acids long. V gave up 4 bases and J gave up 0 bases, with 10 bases separating them. From germline, CDR1 is MGHRA and CDR2 YSYEKL. The CDR3 sequence is CASSPPRRSYEQYF. The CDR3 nucleotides read TGCGCCAGCAGCCCCCCCCGGCGCTCCTACGAGCAGTACTTC.

This clone has a handful of counts. This chain uses TRBV6-6 with TRBJ1-1, with no clear D. The CDR3 loop spans 11 amino acids. CDR1 MNHNY and CDR2 SVGAGI come from the germline V gene (reference sequence). Trimming removed 6 bases at V and 8 bases at J, with 10 bases between. The DNA of the CDR3 is TGTGCCAGCAGCCCGGGATACGAAGCTTTCTTT. This sequence encodes CASSPGYEAFF.

In regard to this clone: The junction does not match germline at one end; this may be a read error. The V call is TRBV10-3, the J call TRBJ2-2, with TRBD1 matching 10 bases. This CDR3 is 17 amino acids long. CDR1 is ENHRY and CDR2 is SYGVKD in the germline V gene. CDR3 sequence reads: CACGTGEGDPNAGELFF. In DNA form, the CDR3 reads TGTGCCTGTGGGACAGGGGAAGGGGATCCGAACGCCGGGGAGCTGTTTTTT.

The gene calls are TRBV10-2 and TRBJ2-7, with D tentatively TRBD2 (5 bases). V lost 2 bases to trimming and J lost 5 bases, with 10 bases between them. This CDR3 is built from 13 residues. The germline gives CDR1 WSHSY, CDR2 SAAADI. The CDR3 bases are TGCGCCAGCAGTGAGACTAGGAGCCACGAGCAGTACTTC. Amino acid sequence: CASSETRSHEQYF.

This chain links TRBV7-2 with TRBJ1-1, with D maybe TRBD1 (5 bases). The CDR3 runs 15 residues. V was cut by 4 bases and J by 0 bases, with 12 bases left in between. The germline V gene has CDR1 SGHTA and CDR2 FQGNSA. Here the CDR3 reads CASSWGDGMNTEAFF. Written as DNA, the CDR3 is TGTGCCAGCAGCTGGGGGGACGGAATGAACACTGAAGCTTTCTTT.

This clone was counted a single time. The chain has TRBV6-4 and TRBJ2-2; possibly TRBD2 for D (6 bases). V was shortened by 3 bases and J by 4 bases, with 12 bases between the two germline ends. The CDR3 covers 15 residues. Looked up from germline, CDR1 is MRHNA and CDR2 is SNTAGT. In DNA, the CDR3 is TGTGCCAGCAGTGAGGCGGGACCGTCCACCGGGGAGCTGTTTTTT. Residues: CASSEAGPSTGELFF.

The chain combines TRBV19 with TRBJ2-7, with 10 bases that match TRBD2. V lost 4 bases to trimming and J lost 6 bases; unmatched junction nucleotides: 9. Germline CDR1 LNHDA, CDR2 SQIVND (reference sequence). The CDR3 runs to 15 residues. The CDR3 DNA reads as TGTGCCAGTAGTAGTCAGCGGGAGGGCCCCAGCGAGCAGTACTTC. Translating gives CASSSQREGPSEQYF.